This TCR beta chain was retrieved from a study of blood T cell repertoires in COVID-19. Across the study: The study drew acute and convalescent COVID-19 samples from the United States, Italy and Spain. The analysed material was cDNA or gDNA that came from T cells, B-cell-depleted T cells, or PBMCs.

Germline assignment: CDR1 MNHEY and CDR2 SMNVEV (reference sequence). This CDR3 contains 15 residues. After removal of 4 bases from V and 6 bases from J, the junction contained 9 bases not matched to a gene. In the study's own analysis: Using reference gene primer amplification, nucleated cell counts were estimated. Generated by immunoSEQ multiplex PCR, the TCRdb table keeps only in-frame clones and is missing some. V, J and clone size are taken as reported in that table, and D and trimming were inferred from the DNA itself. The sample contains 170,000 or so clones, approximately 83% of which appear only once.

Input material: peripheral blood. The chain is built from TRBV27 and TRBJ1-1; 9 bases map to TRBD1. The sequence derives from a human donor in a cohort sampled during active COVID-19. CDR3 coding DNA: TGTGCCAGCAGTTCAGCCGGGACAGGGATCCCTGAAGCTTTCTTT. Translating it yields CASSSAGTGIPEAFF.